The clone carrying this T cell receptor (beta chain) appeared once. This sample stems from a study of blood T cell repertoires in COVID-19. Study at large: The United States, Italy and Spain provided the acute and convalescent COVID-19 samples.

The CDR3 covers 16 residues. Germline CDR1 and CDR2: SGDLS and YYNGEE. Trimming left V 0 bases short and J 9 bases short, with 19 bases between. Assay: immunoSEQ multiplex PCR; the TCRdb copy retains only in-frame clones and omits some. In the table there are 40,000 to 60,000 clones, 84% of which are singletons. The chain couples TRBV9 to TRBJ2-4, with a possible D match to TRBD1 (5 bases). The clonotype was recovered from a man between 45 and 60 years old with acute or convalescent COVID-19. Sequencing input: peripheral blood. CDR3 residues: CASSVEAGAAHGIQYF. As DNA, the CDR3 is TGTGCCAGCAGCGTAGAAGCTGGGGCAGCCCACGGCATTCAGTACTTC.